Listed below are T cell receptor beta chains from one sample, sequenced in a study of blood T cell repertoires in COVID-19. Profiling relied on immunoSEQ multiplex PCR, and the TCRdb table lists in-frame clones only, not all of them. The sample contains more than 150,000 clones, 85% to 90% of which appear only once. Sample: peripheral blood. These TCRs come from a man aged 35-49 years with active or convalescent COVID-19. The CDR3 runs from the conserved cysteine through the conserved F or W. A D gene is named only where the DNA matches it firmly. Where a row states a size, it is once, few, many or the class of an expanded clone; other rows omit it.

clone_size	d_call	j_call	v_call	cdr3_aa	cdr3_nt
-	-	TRBJ1-1	TRBV2	CASSGDTAEAFF	TGTGCCAGCAGTGGAGACACTGCCGAAGCTTTCTTT
few	-	TRBJ1-1	TRBV7-9	CASSPPYYSNRVNTEAFF	TGTGCCAGCAGCCCACCTTATTACTCCAACAGGGTCAACACTGAAGCTTTCTTT
once	-	TRBJ2-5	TRBV10-3	CAISGADNLQETQYF	TGTGCCATCAGTGGGGCAGACAATTTGCAAGAGACCCAGTACTTC
-	-	TRBJ1-1	TRBV7-4	CASSLRSRNTEAFF	TGTGCCAGCAGCTTACGGAGCAGAAACACTGAAGCTTTCTTT
few	-	TRBJ2-1	TRBV7-8	CASSLDRANEQFF	TGTGCCAGCAGCCTGGACAGAGCCAATGAGCAGTTCTTC
-	-	TRBJ2-2	TRBV19	CATFRGGGELFF	TGTGCCACCTTCAGGGGTGGCGGGGAGCTGTTTTTT
few	TRBD1	TRBJ1-5	TRBV6-1	CASSEETGFGNQPQHF	TGTGCCAGCAGTGAGGAGACAGGGTTTGGAAATCAGCCCCAGCATTTT
-	-	TRBJ1-2	TRBV10-3	CAIRLANYGYTF	TGTGCCATACGCCTCGCTAATTATGGCTACACCTTC
once	-	TRBJ2-2	TRBV7-2	CASSSQGGDTGELFF	TGTGCCAGCAGTTCACAGGGGGGGGACACCGGGGAGCTGTTTTTT
-	TRBD2	TRBJ2-1	TRBV11-3	CASSPLRGSSYNEQFF	TGTGCCAGCAGTCCCCTGCGCGGGAGTTCCTACAATGAGCAGTTCTTC
-	TRBD2	TRBJ2-1	TRBV4-2	CASSPRGSGGVEQFF	TGTGCCAGCAGCCCAAGAGGAAGCGGGGGTGTTGAGCAGTTCTTC
-	-	TRBJ2-3	TRBV9	CASSVGATNTDTQYF	TGTGCCAGCAGCGTAGGTGCGACTAACACAGATACGCAGTATTTT
few	TRBD1	TRBJ1-4	TRBV3-1/TRBV3-2	CASSLKGQNEKLFF	TGTGCCAGCAGCCTGAAGGGACAGAATGAAAAACTGTTTTTT
-	TRBD1	TRBJ2-7	TRBV4-2	CASSQPDRGAYEQYF	TGTGCCAGCAGCCAACCTGACAGGGGGGCTTACGAGCAGTACTTC
-	TRBD1	TRBJ2-1	TRBV3-1/TRBV3-2	CASSQRGTGENEQFF	TGTGCCAGCAGCCAACGCGGGACAGGGGAGAATGAGCAGTTCTTC
-	-	TRBJ2-2	TRBV7-8	CASSRRAGELFF	TGTGCCAGCAGCCGCAGGGCCGGGGAGCTGTTTTTT
-	-	TRBJ2-7	TRBV20-1	CSASGGKYEQYF	TGCAGTGCTAGTGGCGGAAAGTACGAGCAGTACTTC
-	-	TRBJ2-5	TRBV14	CASSQTRQETQYF	TGTGCCAGCAGCCAAACACGCCAAGAGACCCAGTACTTC
few	-	TRBJ1-6	TRBV29-1	CSVDGGGPNSPLHF	TGCAGCGTTGATGGCGGGGGGCCTAATTCACCCCTCCACTTT
-	TRBD1	TRBJ1-2	TRBV28	CASSLRRGRGYTF	TGTGCCAGCAGTTTGAGGAGGGGGCGCGGCTACACCTTC
-	TRBD1	TRBJ1-2	TRBV19	CASRAGTGPNYGYTF	TGTGCCAGTAGGGCCGGGACAGGGCCTAACTATGGCTACACCTTC
-	TRBD2	TRBJ2-1	TRBV9	CASNNGRGAYNEQFF	TGTGCCAGCAACAACGGGCGGGGGGCTTACAATGAGCAGTTCTTC
-	-	TRBJ1-5	TRBV10-3	CAISEGGTNQPQHF	TGTGCCATCAGTGAGGGTGGTACAAATCAGCCCCAGCATTTT
once	-	TRBJ2-3	TRBV24-1	CATSDSSEGGSTDTQYF	TGTGCCACCAGTGATTCCTCCGAAGGGGGTAGCACAGATACGCAGTATTTT
-	-	TRBJ2-7	TRBV11-3	CASSLGGTNSYEQYF	TGTGCCAGCAGCTTAGGTGGGACAAATTCCTACGAGCAGTACTTC
-	TRBD2	TRBJ2-3	TRBV6-1	CASSEGTSESDTQYF	TGTGCCAGCAGTGAAGGGACTAGCGAGTCAGATACGCAGTATTTT
-	TRBD2	TRBJ2-2	TRBV28	CASNPPLAVGELFF	TGTGCCAGCAACCCACCCCTAGCGGTCGGGGAGCTGTTTTTT
-	TRBD2	TRBJ2-5	TRBV15	CATSRGEGQETQYF	TGTGCCACCAGCAGGGGGGAGGGCCAAGAGACCCAGTACTTC
-	-	TRBJ1-2	TRBV6-6	CASSDRTNYGYTF	TGTGCCAGCAGTGACAGGACTAACTATGGCTACACCTTC
-	TRBD1	TRBJ2-5	TRBV28	CASSPRTGETQYF	TGTGCCAGCAGTCCGAGGACAGGGGAGACCCAGTACTTC
-	-	TRBJ1-1	TRBV5-6	CASSLAGGGTDTEAFF	TGTGCCAGCAGCTTGGCCGGTGGGGGGACGGACACTGAAGCTTTCTTT
-	TRBD1	TRBJ1-1	TRBV28	CASRYRGLNTEAFF	TGTGCCAGCAGGTACAGGGGCCTAAACACTGAAGCTTTCTTT
-	-	TRBJ1-5	TRBV18	CASSPGGMNQPQHF	TGTGCCAGCTCACCAGGCGGGATGAATCAGCCCCAGCATTTT
-	-	TRBJ2-5	TRBV7-2	CASSSLETQYF	TGTGCCAGCAGCTCCTTAGAGACCCAGTACTTC
-	TRBD1	TRBJ1-5	TRBV7-2	CASSIEGTTGGQPQHF	TGTGCCAGCAGCATAGAGGGGACCACAGGGGGTCAGCCCCAGCATTTT
-	-	TRBJ1-1	TRBV4-1	CASSQDQMRGLNTEAFF	TGCGCCAGCAGCCAAGACCAGATGCGGGGCCTGAACACTGAAGCTTTCTTT
-	TRBD1	TRBJ2-7	TRBV7-2	CASSPTGGYEQYF	TGTGCCAGCAGCCCTACAGGGGGCTACGAGCAGTACTTC
-	-	TRBJ2-1	TRBV4-3	CASGLSDHNEQFF	TGCGCCAGCGGATTGAGCGATCACAATGAGCAGTTCTTC
-	TRBD1	TRBJ1-3	TRBV27	CASSFSSGGDDTIYF	TGTGCCAGCAGTTTTTCGTCAGGGGGCGACGACACCATATATTTT
-	TRBD2	TRBJ2-3	TRBV5-8	CASRDRIAGGIDTQYF	TGTGCCAGCAGGGATCGGATAGCGGGGGGAATAGATACGCAGTATTTT
-	TRBD1	TRBJ2-1	TRBV7-3	CASSGYRGDEQFF	TGTGCCAGCAGCGGATACAGGGGCGATGAGCAGTTCTTC
once	TRBD2	TRBJ2-5	TRBV14	CASSQVGGGLRRETQYF	TGTGCCAGCAGCCAAGTTGGCGGGGGGCTCCGGCGGGAGACCCAGTACTTC
-	-	TRBJ2-1	TRBV19	CASSIGDRKSFYNEQFF	TGTGCCAGTAGTATAGGAGACAGGAAAAGTTTCTACAATGAGCAGTTCTTC
-	-	TRBJ2-3	TRBV11-2	CASSYWGSDSRTDTQYF	TGTGCCAGCAGCTACTGGGGCTCTGACTCCCGCACAGATACGCAGTATTTT
-	-	TRBJ1-4	TRBV16	CASSRAPDEKLFF	TGTGCCAGCAGCCGGGCCCCCGACGAAAAACTGTTTTTT
-	-	TRBJ2-7	TRBV12-3/TRBV12-4	CASSFDSSYEQYF	TGTGCCAGCAGTTTTGACAGTTCCTACGAGCAGTACTTC
-	TRBD2	TRBJ2-2	TRBV27	CASSFGSGGYTGELFF	TGTGCCAGCAGTTTCGGTAGCGGGGGGTACACCGGGGAGCTGTTTTTT
-	TRBD1	TRBJ2-7	TRBV6-5	CASRTGGHSYEQYF	TGTGCCAGCCGGACAGGGGGCCATTCCTACGAGCAGTACTTC
-	-	TRBJ2-3	TRBV7-3	CASKPGESDTQYF	TGTGCCAGCAAGCCTGGGGAGTCAGATACGCAGTATTTT
-	-	TRBJ2-7	TRBV30	CAWSYEYEQYF	TGTGCCTGGAGTTACGAGTACGAGCAGTACTTC
-	-	TRBJ2-2	TRBV7-2	CASSLDGGQVFTGELFF	TGTGCCAGCAGCTTAGATGGGGGACAAGTGTTCACCGGGGAGCTGTTTTTT
-	-	TRBJ2-3	TRBV21-1	CASSKNAGVADTQYF	TGTGCCAGCAGCAAAAACGCAGGGGTGGCAGATACGCAGTATTTT
-	TRBD2	TRBJ2-1	TRBV7-2	CASSPQRGPSNEQFF	TGTGCCAGCAGCCCCCAGCGGGGGCCTTCCAATGAGCAGTTCTTC
-	-	TRBJ2-2	TRBV7-2	CASSLEGGLGELFF	TGTGCCAGCAGCTTAGAGGGGGGGCTAGGGGAGCTGTTTTTT
-	-	TRBJ1-4	TRBV7-9	CASSFIAEKLFF	TGTGCCAGCAGCTTCATAGCCGAAAAACTGTTTTTT
-	-	TRBJ1-6	TRBV5-5	CASRFRGGQISPLHF	TGTGCCAGCAGATTCCGGGGGGGGCAGATTTCACCCCTCCACTTT